A single sample gave rise to the 27 T cell receptor beta chains below, sequenced in a study of blood T cell repertoires in COVID-19. Some clones are missing from TCRdb's copy, which holds only in-frame ones; the method was immunoSEQ multiplex PCR. The sample has about 320,000 clones; around nine tenths are singletons. The material sequenced was PBMCs or T cells enriched from blood (not recorded which). The receptors shown here come from a man aged 55 to 70 who had recovered from COVID-19.

This clone was observed a single time. This chain connects TRBV9 to TRBJ1-2; D not resolved. The CDR3 is made up of 16 amino acids. V was trimmed by 0 bases and J by 2 bases, leaving 14 bases between them. Germline-derived CDR1 and CDR2 are SGDLS and YYNGEE. CDR3: CASSVGYGSDNYGYTF. For the CDR3, the DNA is TGTGCCAGCAGCGTAGGTTACGGGAGCGACAACTATGGCTACACCTTC.

This clone appeared once. J is TRBJ2-1 and V is TRBV3-1 (or the pseudogene TRBV3-2), with 12 bases aligning to TRBD2. Losses at the gene ends were 4 bases for V and 4 bases for J; bases not matched to a gene: 8. Germline CDR1 LGHDT, CDR2 YNNKEL (reference sequence). The CDR3 runs to 17 residues. In DNA form, the CDR3 reads TGTGCCAGCAGCCGACGCACTAGCGGGGGGAGGTACAATGAGCAGTTCTTC. This translates into CASSRRTSGGRYNEQFF.

The chain employs TRBV5-4 and TRBJ2-7; D call uncertain. V lost 4 bases and J lost 3, with 11 bases in between. In germline, CDR1 is SGHNT, CDR2 YYREEE (reference sequence). This CDR3 comprises 13 residues. CDR3 region: CASSGVGGYEQYF. The CDR3 DNA sequence: TGTGCCAGCAGCGGAGTGGGTGGCTACGAGCAGTACTTC.

V usage is TRBV9 and J usage is TRBJ1-6, with TRBD1 matching over 10 bases. The germline gives CDR1 SGDLS, CDR2 YYNGEE. This CDR3 is 15 amino acids long. Trimming removed 3 bases from V and 8 bases from J; junction bases left unmatched: 5. Written as DNA, the CDR3 is TGTGCCAGCAGCGCGGGACAGGGGATGGATTCACCCCTCCACTTT. The encoded protein is CASSAGQGMDSPLHF.

This clone was found once. This chain joins TRBV7-9 and TRBJ2-7; 8 positions agree with TRBD2. The germline gives CDR1 SEHNR, CDR2 FQNEAQ (reference sequence). Unmatched junction bases numbered 4, after V lost 1 base and J lost 2 bases. There are 15 residues in the CDR3. CDR3: CASSLVAGPTYEQYF. The CDR3 DNA sequence: TGTGCCAGCAGCTTAGTAGCGGGACCTACCTACGAGCAGTACTTC.

This clone occurred a few times. The chain combines TRBV30 with TRBJ1-1; a weak D match, TRBD1 (5 bases). CDR3 length equals 14 residues. With 0 bases removed from V and 3 bases from J, the gap between germline ends came to 11 bases. Germline CDR1 reads GTSNPN; CDR2 reads SVGIG (reference sequence). In DNA form, the CDR3 reads TGTGCCTGGAGTGTAGGTGGGGGGTACACTGAAGCTTTCTTT. Translation: CAWSVGGGYTEAFF.

This sequence joins TRBV6-1 and TRBJ2-5; 7 bases are a match to TRBD1. The junction had 5 bases not matched to a gene; V was cut back by 2 bases and J by 2 bases. The germline gives CDR1 MNHNS, CDR2 SASEGT. The CDR3 runs 15 residues. CDR3 sequence: CASSERGTAQETQYF. The CDR3 region has the DNA TGTGCCAGCAGTGAACGTGGGACAGCACAAGAGACCCAGTACTTC.

This chain links TRBV6-5 with TRBJ2-7; 7 bases are shared with TRBD2. The CDR3 covers 16 residues. Germline V gene sequence: CDR1 MNHEY, CDR2 SVGAGI. Germline trimming cut 4 bases from V and 5 bases from J; bases unmatched to any gene: 14. Written as DNA, the CDR3 is TGTGCCAGCAGTTTCCCCTCCGGGGAGGGGATCCACGAGCAGTACTTC. Translating gives CASSFPSGEGIHEQYF.

In its sample, this clone was seen once. The chain is built from TRBV19 and TRBJ1-3; no clear D. Germline loops: CDR1 LNHDA, CDR2 SQIVND (reference sequence). V lost 7 bases and J 0 bases, leaving 10 bases between the germline ends. The CDR3 loop spans 14 amino acids. The CDR3 nucleotides read TGTGCCAGTAAAGACACTTTCTCTGGAAACACCATATATTTT. Its protein is CASKDTFSGNTIYF. Drawing the rest from reference TRBV19 and TRBJ1-3, the complete variable domain is DGGITQSPKYLFRKEGQNVTLSCEQNLNHDAMYWYRQDPGQGLRLIYYSQIVNDFQKGDIAEGYSVSREKKESFPLTVTSAQKNPTAFYLCASKDTFSGNTIYFGEGSWLTVV.

V and J are TRBV5-1 and TRBJ2-7, with 7 positions matching TRBD2. V was clipped by 1 base and J by 3 bases; unmatched bases: 7. The CDR3 contains 15 residues. Germline V CDR1 and CDR2: SGHRS, YFSETQ. DNA for the CDR3: TGCGCCAGCAGCTTGCAGCCTAGCGGATACTACGAGCAGTACTTC. Its protein is CASSLQPSGYYEQYF.

This chain connects TRBV25-1 to TRBJ1-1, with D tentatively TRBD1 (6 bases). Between the trimmed V and J ends, which lost 3 bases and 4 bases, there was a span of 12 bases. CDR3 length: 14 residues. CDR1 and CDR2 from the germline V gene are MGHDK and SYGVNS. CDR3 nucleotide sequence: TGTGCCAGCAGTGAGAGGGGGGGAGGCACTGAAGCTTTCTTT. Residues: CASSERGGGTEAFF.

V and J are TRBV19 and TRBJ2-2; possibly TRBD2 for D (6 bases). Germline CDR1 reads LNHDA; CDR2 reads SQIVND (reference sequence). The CDR3 has 20 amino acids. The ends were cut back, 3 bases at V and 0 bases at J, with 23 bases in the middle. CDR3 sequence (DNA): TGTGCCAGTAGTATCAGGGACTCGGCCAGAGCATTCGCGAACACCGGGGAGCTGTTTTTT. Translating gives CASSIRDSARAFANTGELFF.

The chain recombines TRBV7-2 with TRBJ2-5; D is uncertain. Trimming removed 1 base at V and 0 bases at J, with 9 bases between. The CDR3 sequence is 15 residues long. CDR1 is SGHTA, CDR2 FQGNSA, per germline. The CDR3 is CASSLGGVYQETQYF. The CDR3 region has the DNA TGTGCCAGCAGCTTAGGAGGCGTGTACCAAGAGACCCAGTACTTC.

V is TRBV5-6 and J is TRBJ2-3; D is undetermined. This CDR3 contains 12 residues. Germline V CDR1 and CDR2: SGHDT, YYEEEE. The germline V and J ends were trimmed by 2 bases and 3 bases, with 4 bases remaining between them. CDR3 in amino acids: CASSFITDTQYF. Written as DNA, the CDR3 is TGTGCCAGCAGCTTTATTACAGATACGCAGTATTTT.

CDR3 nucleotide sequence: TGTGCCACCAGCAGAACTTACCCCAGGTCGCGGGACTCTGGAAACACCATATATTTT. Translation gives CATSRTYPRSRDSGNTIYF. V gene TRBV15 combines with J gene TRBJ1-3; D is uncertain. V was pared by 2 bases and J by 0 bases, with 20 bases between. The germline V gene has CDR1 LNHNV and CDR2 YYDKDF (reference sequence). CDR3 length: 19 residues.

The chain employs TRBV28 and TRBJ1-1, with 12 bases matching TRBD1. Trimming took 4 bases from V and 10 from J; bases not matched to a gene: 7. The germline CDR1 and CDR2 sequences are MDHEN and SYDVKM. The CDR3 totals 14 residues. The CDR3 here is CASSWDRGPIRAFF. The CDR3 DNA is TGTGCCAGCAGTTGGGACAGGGGGCCGATAAGAGCTTTCTTT.

CDR3 protein: CASSQNRDRANEKLFF. CDR3 bases: TGCGCCAGCAGCCAAAACCGGGACAGGGCTAATGAAAAACTGTTTTTT. The chain couples TRBV4-1 to TRBJ1-4; 9 nucleotides align to TRBD1. J was trimmed by 3 bases and V by 2 bases; bases with no gene match: 4. CDR1 is MGHRA and CDR2 is YSYEKL in the germline V gene. This CDR3 region has 16 residues.

The chain couples TRBV4-2 to TRBJ2-2, with 7 nucleotides matching TRBD1. Losses at the gene ends were 1 base for V and 0 bases for J; bases not matched to a gene: 8. Germline V gene data show CDR1 as LGHNA and CDR2 as YNFKEQ. This CDR3 comprises 18 residues. The CDR3 region has the DNA TGTGCCAGCAGCCAAGGGGACAGCTCTTTCTCGAACACCGGGGAGCTGTTTTTT. Translated: CASSQGDSSFSNTGELFF.

The genes are TRBV25-1 and TRBJ2-3; 9 bases map to TRBD2. This CDR3 spans 17 amino acids. Germline V lookup: CDR1 MGHDK, CDR2 SYGVNS. J gave up 3 bases and V 3 bases, and 10 bases lay outside the gene matches. In DNA form, the CDR3 reads TGTGCCAGCAGTGACCTGGATGCGGGAGGGCCTACAGATACGCAGTATTTT. It is translated as CASSDLDAGGPTDTQYF.

This sequence joins TRBV19 and TRBJ1-3; 8 bases map to TRBD1. With V trimmed by 7 bases and J by 4 bases, 9 bases remained unmatched. This CDR3 has 15 amino acids. Per the germline V gene, CDR1 is LNHDA and CDR2 is SQIVND (reference sequence). The CDR3 bases are TGTGCCAGTACCACGGGACAGGTGTGGGGAAACACCATATATTTT. It specifies CASTTGQVWGNTIYF. Variable domain in full (rest from reference TRBV19 and TRBJ1-3): DGGITQSPKYLFRKEGQNVTLSCEQNLNHDAMYWYRQDPGQGLRLIYYSQIVNDFQKGDIAEGYSVSREKKESFPLTVTSAQKNPTAFYLCASTTGQVWGNTIYFGEGSWLTVV.

The table lists this clone with a count of one. V and J are TRBV5-1 and TRBJ1-3; the match to TRBD1 covers 10 bases. V dropped 4 bases and J dropped 0; count of bases not matched to a gene: 4. This CDR3 is 16 amino acids long. Germline loops: CDR1 SGHRS, CDR2 YFSETQ. The CDR3 reads CASSARTGGSGNTIYF. CDR3 nucleotides: TGCGCCAGCAGCGCTCGGACAGGGGGCTCTGGAAACACCATATATTTT.

The V gene is TRBV27, the J gene TRBJ1-6, with 8 bases aligning to TRBD1. The length of the CDR3 is 16 residues. Germline loops: CDR1 MNHEY, CDR2 SMNVEV (reference sequence). J was trimmed by 8 bases and V by 0 bases; bases with no gene match: 6. CDR3 protein: CASSLSSNRGYSPLHF. The CDR3 nucleotides read TGTGCCAGCAGTTTATCGTCGAACAGGGGGTATTCACCCCTCCACTTT.

The J gene is TRBJ1-4, the V gene TRBV3-1 (or the pseudogene TRBV3-2); D is possibly TRBD1 (5 bases). There are 18 residues in the CDR3. The V end lost 0 bases, the J end lost 0 bases, and 14 bases lay between the germline ends. Per germline, CDR1 LGHDT and CDR2 YNNKEL (reference sequence). The CDR3 bases are TGTGCCAGCAGCCAAGATCTAGACAGATATACAACTAATGAAAAACTGTTTTTT. Protein sequence: CASSQDLDRYTTNEKLFF.

The chain links TRBV5-1 to TRBJ2-2; 10 bases map to TRBD2. CDR3 length: 15 residues. V lost 1 base, J lost 5 bases, and 2 bases stayed unmatched. The V gene's germline CDR1 is SGHRS and CDR2 YFSETQ. CDR3 loop: CASSLSGRETGELFF. CDR3 nucleotide sequence: TGCGCCAGCAGCTTGAGCGGGAGGGAAACCGGGGAGCTGTTTTTT.

This chain joins TRBV7-8 and TRBJ2-1; 7 bases are shared with TRBD2. CDR1 is SGHVS, CDR2 FQNEAQ, per germline. V lost 1 base to trimming and J lost 2 bases; unmatched junction nucleotides: 5. The CDR3 extends over 16 amino acids. This chain's CDR3 is CASSLVPSGAYNEQFF. In DNA form, the CDR3 reads TGTGCCAGCAGCTTAGTACCCAGCGGGGCCTACAATGAGCAGTTCTTC.

The genes are TRBV2 and TRBJ2-2, with D unresolved. Germline lookup yields CDR1 SNHLY and CDR2 FYNNEI. This CDR3 comprises 11 residues. V was pared by 7 bases and J by 4 bases, with 4 bases between. For the CDR3, the DNA is TGTGCCAGCAAGAGCACCGGGGAGCTGTTTTTT. Encoded protein: CASKSTGELFF.

This sequence joins TRBV5-1 and TRBJ2-1; 12 positions agree with TRBD2. Trimming at V came to 6 bases and at J to 3 bases, leaving 4 bases not matched to a gene. Germline CDR1 reads SGHRS; CDR2 reads YFSETQ. This CDR3 is 15 amino acids long. Here the CDR3 reads CASTILAGGYNEQFF. The CDR3 DNA sequence: TGCGCCAGCACCATACTAGCGGGAGGCTACAATGAGCAGTTCTTC.